This T cell receptor beta chain was documented in a study of OX40 agonist ivuxolimab in advanced cancers. General study findings and limits: Among the lowest peripheral clonal expansion occurred in 0.1-3.0 mg/kg partial responders.

About this clone itself: Its antigen is not identified.

Using immunoSEQ multiplex PCR, the repertoire was profiled, and TCRdb retains in-frame clones only, with some absent. The sample lists some 71,000 clones, roughly 85% seen once, with 2.8% in the top ten. Trimming stripped 5 bases from V and 10 bases from J, with 12 bases between. The CDR3 spans 11 residues. Germline V gives CDR1 MNHNS, CDR2 SASEGT. This TCR was sampled from an adult with an advanced solid tumor such as melanoma, head and neck, liver or kidney cancer. This chain uses TRBV6-1 with TRBJ2-7; D perhaps matches TRBD1 (5 bases). The sequencing here drew on CD4+ or CD8+ T cells sorted from blood, taken in a trial of the OX40 agonist ivuxolimab. The CDR3 region is CASSNGQSQYF. As DNA, the CDR3 is TGTGCCAGCAGTAACGGACAATCCCAGTACTTC.